Each of the 8 T cell receptor beta chains below was sequenced from the same sample in a study of type 1 regulatory T cells. These receptors have no identified antigens. TCRdb reanalysed the reads using MiXCR and keeps one entry per CDR3 protein. The sample holds tens of thousands of distinct CDR3 sequences, about 48% seen once. The specimen sequenced was cultured non-Tr1 T cells, either the whole culture or a sorted T cell fraction (not recorded which). Every receptor here comes from a human donor in good health.

The chain couples TRBV7-9 to TRBJ2-7; no firm D call. V shed 3 bases and J shed 6 bases, with 6 bases lying between them. In germline, CDR1 is SEHNR, CDR2 FQNEAQ (reference sequence). CDR3 length equals 11 residues. CDR3 region: CASSFEGEQYF. CDR3 bases: TGTGCCAGCAGCTTTGAAGGCGAGCAGTACTTC.

A few counts support this clonotype. The chain couples TRBV3-1 to TRBJ2-7, with D possibly being TRBD1 (5 bases). The CDR3 contains 14 residues. Germline-derived CDR1 and CDR2 are LGHDT and YNNKEL (reference sequence). V dropped 4 bases and J dropped 2 bases, with 12 bases sitting between them. The CDR3 region has the DNA TGTGCCAGCAGCCCCCACAGGTACCCCTACGAGCAGTACTTC. Translating it yields CASSPHRYPYEQYF.

This clonotype was counted at least ten times. The chain has TRBV4-3 and TRBJ2-7; 10 nucleotides match TRBD2. The CDR3 is made up of 15 amino acids. J lost 5 bases, V lost 1 base, and 5 bases had no gene match. Germline V CDR1 and CDR2: LGHNA, YSLEER. DNA of the CDR3: TGCGCCAGCAGCCAAGGAGCGGGGGGGCCTAACGAGCAGTACTTC. Protein product: CASSQGAGGPNEQYF.

This chain links TRBV7-2 with TRBJ2-5; D unclear. Trimming stripped 2 bases from V and 2 bases from J, with 12 bases between. The germline V gene has CDR1 SGHTA and CDR2 FQGNSA. The CDR3 extends over 15 amino acids. The CDR3 loop is CASSLRPLQQETQYF. The CDR3 DNA reads TGTGCCAGCAGCTTAAGGCCGCTCCAACAAGAGACCCAGTACTTC.

This clonotype was counted once. The chain uses TRBV5-1 and TRBJ2-1, with 9 bases lining up with TRBD2. The germline V gene has CDR1 SGHRS and CDR2 YFSETQ. The CDR3 contains 14 residues. V shed 8 bases, J shed 6 bases, and the junction held 9 bases outside the gene matches. CDR3 residues: CASQMAGGSNEQFF. Here the CDR3 DNA reads TGCGCCAGTCAAATGGCGGGGGGGTCCAATGAGCAGTTCTTC. Full variable domain (outside the CDR3, taken from reference TRBV5-1 and TRBJ2-1): KAGVTQTPRYLIKTRGQQVTLSCSPISGHRSVSWYQQTPGQGLQFLFEYFSETQRNKGNFPGRFSGRQFSNSRSEMNVSTLELGDSALYLCASQMAGGSNEQFFGPGTRLTVL.

The rearrangement links TRBV7-2 to TRBJ2-7, with unresolved D. Germline V gene lookup returns CDR1 SGHTA and CDR2 FQGNSA. The V end lost 6 bases, the J end lost 1 base, and 16 bases lay between the germline ends. The CDR3 loop spans 15 amino acids. This CDR3 reads CASSQPGVLSYEQYF. Here the CDR3 DNA reads TGTGCCAGCAGTCAACCCGGCGTACTATCCTACGAGCAGTACTTC. Full variable domain (outside the CDR3, taken from reference TRBV7-2 and TRBJ2-7): GAGVSQSPSNKVTEKGKDVELRCDPISGHTALYWYRQSLGQGLEFLIYFQGNSAPDKSGLPSDRFSAERTGGSVSTLTIQRTQQEDSAVYLCASSQPGVLSYEQYFGPGTRLTVT.

The chain uses TRBV4-1 and TRBJ1-1; 11 bases fit TRBD1. The CDR3 extends over 16 amino acids. Trimming cost V 0 bases and J 4 bases; bases outside gene matches: 4. CDR1 is MGHRA and CDR2 is YSYEKL in the germline V gene. The CDR3 DNA follows: TGCGCCAGCAGCCAAGATCCGGGACAGGGGGGCACTGAAGCTTTCTTT. As protein: CASSQDPGQGGTEAFF.

This clonotype has more than one count but fewer than ten. V gene TRBV3-1 combines with J gene TRBJ2-7; D gene ambiguous. This CDR3 has 12 residues. Germline CDR1 is LGHDT and CDR2 is YNNKEL (reference sequence). V was pared by 4 bases and J by 3 bases, with 7 bases between. CDR3 amino acids: CASSLSIYEQYF. In DNA form, the CDR3 reads TGTGCCAGCAGCCTCTCCATCTACGAGCAGTACTTC.